This T cell receptor (beta chain) was captured in a study of T-cell reconstitution after alpha-beta-depleted transplantation in children. A few counts support this clonotype. As yet, its antigen is unknown. Molecular barcoding with unique molecular identifiers was used for the TCRbeta library. TCRdb passed the PCR reads through MiXCR, listing each CDR3 protein once. The table records more than 500,000 distinct CDR3 sequences, about an eighth of them present only once. Whole-study results and caveats: T-cell counts and diversity at one year post-transplant came mainly from newly produced T cells. Expanded clones from the graft, numbering several hundred, reportedly supplied alpha-beta T cells about two months after transplant.

J gave up 6 bases and V 1 base, and 4 bases lay outside the gene matches. The CDR3 has 13 residues. CDR1 and CDR2 from the germline V gene are DFQATT and SNEGSKA (reference sequence). The V gene is TRBV20-1, the J gene TRBJ2-7; 9 nucleotides align to TRBD2. This specimen consisted of PBMCs, mostly from graft donor cells, obtained 180 days after TCRalphabeta/CD19-depleted stem cell transplant. The sequence was obtained from a female patient aged 2-9 years who had a stem cell transplant for aplastic anemia, so the T cells may come from the graft donor. The CDR3, as DNA: TGCAGTGCTAGAGTTAGCGGGAGTGGCGAGCAGTACTTC. Translation gives CSARVSGSGEQYF.